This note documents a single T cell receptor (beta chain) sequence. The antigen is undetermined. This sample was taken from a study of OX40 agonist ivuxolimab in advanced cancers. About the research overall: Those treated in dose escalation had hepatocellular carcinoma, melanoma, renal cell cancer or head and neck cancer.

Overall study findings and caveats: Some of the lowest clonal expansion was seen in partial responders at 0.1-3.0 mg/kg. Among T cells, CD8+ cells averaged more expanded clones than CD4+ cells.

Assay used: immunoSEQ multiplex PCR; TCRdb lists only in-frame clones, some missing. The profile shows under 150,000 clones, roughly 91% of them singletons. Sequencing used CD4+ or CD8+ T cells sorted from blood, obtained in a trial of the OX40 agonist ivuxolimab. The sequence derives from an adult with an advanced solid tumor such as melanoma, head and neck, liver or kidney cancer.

The DNA of the CDR3 is TGTGCCAGCAGCTTGGTTCTCGCTGGGGCCAACGTCCTGACTTTC. Protein sequence: CASSLVLAGANVLTF. The chain joins TRBV5-5 to TRBJ2-6; no definite D call. The germline V gene has CDR1 SGHKS and CDR2 YYEKEE (reference sequence). V was clipped by 0 bases and J by 2 bases, with 6 bases between them. The CDR3 length is 15 residues.